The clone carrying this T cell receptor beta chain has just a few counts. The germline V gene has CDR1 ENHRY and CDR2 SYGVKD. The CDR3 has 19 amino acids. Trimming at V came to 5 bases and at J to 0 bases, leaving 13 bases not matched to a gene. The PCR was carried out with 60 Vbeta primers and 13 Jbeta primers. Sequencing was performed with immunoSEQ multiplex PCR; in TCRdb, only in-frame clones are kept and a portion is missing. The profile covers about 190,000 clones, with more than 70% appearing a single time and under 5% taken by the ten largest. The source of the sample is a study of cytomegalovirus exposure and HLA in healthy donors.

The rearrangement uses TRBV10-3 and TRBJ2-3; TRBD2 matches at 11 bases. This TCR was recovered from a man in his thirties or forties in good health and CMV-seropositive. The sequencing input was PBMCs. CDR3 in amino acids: CAISSSGRGLAVSTDTQYF. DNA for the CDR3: TGTGCCATCAGTTCCTCTGGGAGGGGACTAGCGGTTAGCACAGATACGCAGTATTTT.